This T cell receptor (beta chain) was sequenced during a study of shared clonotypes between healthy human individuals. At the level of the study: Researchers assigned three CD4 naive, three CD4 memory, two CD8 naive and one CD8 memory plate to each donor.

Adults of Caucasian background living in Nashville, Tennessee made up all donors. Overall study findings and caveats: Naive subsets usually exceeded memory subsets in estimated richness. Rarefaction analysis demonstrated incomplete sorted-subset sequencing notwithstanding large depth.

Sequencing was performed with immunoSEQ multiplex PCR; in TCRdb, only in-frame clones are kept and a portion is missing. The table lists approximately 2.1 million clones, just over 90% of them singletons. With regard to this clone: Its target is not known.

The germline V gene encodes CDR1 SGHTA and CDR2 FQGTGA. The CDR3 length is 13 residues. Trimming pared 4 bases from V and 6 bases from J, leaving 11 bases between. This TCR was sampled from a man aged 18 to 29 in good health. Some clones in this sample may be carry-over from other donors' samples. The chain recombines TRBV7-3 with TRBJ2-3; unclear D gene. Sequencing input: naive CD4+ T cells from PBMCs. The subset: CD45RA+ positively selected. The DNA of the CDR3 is TGTGCCAGCAGCTACTCTAGTGCCGATACGCAGTATTTT. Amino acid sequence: CASSYSSADTQYF.